The source of this TCR beta chain is a study of T cells in Graves' hyperthyroidism and ophthalmopathy. The germline V gene encodes CDR1 SNHLY and CDR2 FYNNEI. Deletions cut 10 bases from V and 3 bases from J, with 20 bases between. The CDR3 extends over 15 amino acids. TCR beta CDR3 sequences were amplified from RNA transcripts. When the TCR CDR3 underwent first-round RT-PCR, the HTBI primer set was used. Each CDR3 protein gets one entry after TCRdb re-called the multiplex PCR reads with MiXCR. The sample records 550,000 to 850,000 distinct CDR3 sequences, roughly 20% being singletons. The TCR was taken from a woman aged 45-59 years with Graves' hyperthyroidism that later progressed to Graves' ophthalmopathy. V is TRBV2 and J is TRBJ2-3; D possibly corresponds to TRBD2 (6 bases). The sequencing sample was made of blood. CDR3 bases: TGTGCCACCACCTCAGGAGGGGCAGAGACAGATACGCAGTATTTT. Its translation is CATTSGGAETDTQYF.